This entry features one T cell receptor beta chain sequence. In the original processing: The assay estimated nucleated cells by amplifying reference gene primers. Clones were sequenced by immunoSEQ multiplex PCR, and TCRdb holds only the in-frame ones, with some missing. The DNA was the basis for D and trimming; V, J and clone size are from that table. The data contain some 100,000 clones, 86% of them singletons. This sample was taken from a study of blood T cell repertoires in COVID-19. CDR3 length: 18 amino acids. The germline gives CDR1 LGHDT, CDR2 YNNKEL (reference sequence). The junction had 8 bases not matched to a gene; V was cut back by 2 bases and J by 2 bases.

The sample comprised peripheral blood. The TCR sequence derives from a man over 45 with acute or convalescent COVID-19. This chain connects TRBV3-1 (or the pseudogene TRBV3-2) to TRBJ2-2; 10 positions match TRBD2. CDR3 loop: CASSQRGRTSGNTGELFF. The CDR3, as DNA: TGTGCCAGCAGCCAAAGGGGTCGGACTAGCGGCAACACCGGGGAGCTGTTTTTT.